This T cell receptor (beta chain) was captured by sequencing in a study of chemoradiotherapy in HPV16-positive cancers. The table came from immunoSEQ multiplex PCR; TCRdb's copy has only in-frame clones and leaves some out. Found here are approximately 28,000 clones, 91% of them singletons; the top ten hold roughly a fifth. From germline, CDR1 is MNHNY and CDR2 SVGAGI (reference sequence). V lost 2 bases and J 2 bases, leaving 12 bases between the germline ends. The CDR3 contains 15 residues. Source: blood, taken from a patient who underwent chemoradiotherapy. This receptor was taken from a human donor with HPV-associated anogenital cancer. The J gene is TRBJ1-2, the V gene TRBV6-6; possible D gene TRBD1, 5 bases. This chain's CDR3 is CASSYRGPVNYGYTF. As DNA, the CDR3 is TGTGCCAGCAGTTACCGGGGACCCGTAAACTATGGCTACACCTTC.